What follows describes a single TCR beta chain. Its antigen is unidentified. This CDR3 is built from 14 residues. Trimming removed 0 bases at V and 4 bases at J, with 7 bases between. CDR1 SGHNT and CDR2 YYREEE come from the germline V gene (reference sequence). The data were taken from a study of cytomegalovirus exposure and HLA in healthy donors. Primers for the PCR totalled 60 Vbeta and 13 Jbeta. TCRdb's copy holds only in-frame clones and misses some; the assay was immunoSEQ multiplex PCR. In the table there are about 150,000 clones, approximately 72% of which are singletons. Study-wide results and limits: Earlier results showed most TCR beta V segments being productive about 87% or about 30% of the time. Rare TCR sequences predominated, though certain public TCRs were found in many donors. At a 0.05 false discovery rate, a later analysis found about 17,000 TCR beta sequences to be associated with HLA alleles. In a later analysis, common viral pathogens appeared linked to several of the most significant clusters.

This receptor was taken from a man between 35 and 55 years old in good health and CMV-seronegative. The material sequenced was PBMCs. The V and J genes are TRBV5-4 and TRBJ1-4; no reliable D call. CDR3 amino acids: CASSLDRYNEKLFF. In DNA, the CDR3 is TGTGCCAGCAGCTTGGACAGATATAATGAAAAACTGTTTTTT. Drawing the rest from reference TRBV5-4 and TRBJ1-4, the complete variable domain is ETGVTQSPTHLIKTRGQQVTLRCSSQSGHNTVSWYQQALGQGPQFIFQYYREEENGRGNFPPRFSGLQFPNYSSELNVNALELDDSALYLCASSLDRYNEKLFFGSGTQLSVL.